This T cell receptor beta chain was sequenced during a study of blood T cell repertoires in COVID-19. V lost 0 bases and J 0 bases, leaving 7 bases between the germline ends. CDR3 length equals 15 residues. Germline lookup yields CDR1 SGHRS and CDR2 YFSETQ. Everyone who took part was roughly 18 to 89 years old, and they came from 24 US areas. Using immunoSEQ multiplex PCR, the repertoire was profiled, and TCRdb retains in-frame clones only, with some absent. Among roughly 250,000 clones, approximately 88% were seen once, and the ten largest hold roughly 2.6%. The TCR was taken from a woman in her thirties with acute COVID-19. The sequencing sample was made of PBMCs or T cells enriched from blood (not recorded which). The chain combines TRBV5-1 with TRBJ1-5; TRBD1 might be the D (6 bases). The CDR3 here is CASSLGGLSNQPQHF. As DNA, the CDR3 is TGCGCCAGCAGCTTGGGGGGGCTTAGCAATCAGCCCCAGCATTTT.